The 24 T cell receptor beta chains listed next were all sequenced from one sample in a study of blood T cell repertoires in COVID-19. Method: immunoSEQ multiplex PCR; TCRdb's copy keeps in-frame clones and lacks some. Among approximately 200,000 clones listed, around 86% were seen once. The specimen was PBMCs or T cells enriched from blood (not recorded which). The receptor set was obtained from a woman aged 25 to 39 who had recovered from COVID-19.

The chain employs TRBV7-6 and TRBJ2-1, with 14 bases aligning to TRBD2. With V trimmed by 6 bases and J by 7 bases, 8 bases remained unmatched. The CDR3 length is 16 residues. CDR1 SGHVS and CDR2 FNYEAQ come from the germline V gene. CDR3 sequence reads: CASSPTGTSGSNEQFF. As DNA, the CDR3 is TGTGCCAGCAGTCCCACAGGGACTAGCGGGAGTAATGAGCAGTTCTTC.

This clone came up many times. The J gene is TRBJ1-5, the V gene TRBV11-2; D is possibly TRBD1 (6 bases). Trimming cost V 3 bases and J 2 bases, with 17 bases left between them. Germline V gives CDR1 SGHAT, CDR2 FQNNGV. There are 17 residues in the CDR3. DNA of the CDR3: TGTGCCAGCAGCTTCGAACCGGTTACAGGGCGCAATCAGCCCCAGCATTTT. It codes for CASSFEPVTGRNQPQHF.

The chain recombines TRBV27 with TRBJ1-2, with 7 bases matching TRBD1. CDR3 length: 12 residues. Trimming took 5 bases from V and 5 from J; bases not matched to a gene: 2. Germline CDR1 reads MNHEY; CDR2 reads SMNVEV (reference sequence). The CDR3 reads CASSLQGYGYTF. The CDR3 DNA is TGTGCCAGCAGTCTACAGGGGTATGGCTACACCTTC.

The CDR3 sequence is CASSSPGVAGYTF. In nucleotides, the CDR3 is TGTGCCAGCAGTTCGCCCGGGGTTGCTGGCTACACCTTC. The chain links TRBV28 to TRBJ1-2; D is ambiguous. Germline-derived CDR1 and CDR2 are MDHEN and SYDVKM. CDR3 length: 13 amino acids. The V gene lost 4 bases and the J gene lost 7 bases, with 13 bases spanning the gap.

This sequence joins TRBV27 and TRBJ2-7; TRBD2 aligns across 8 bases. Germline trimming cut 5 bases from V and 1 base from J; bases unmatched to any gene: 7. Germline V gene data show CDR1 as MNHEY and CDR2 as SMNVEV (reference sequence). The CDR3 length is 15 residues. The CDR3 spells CASSTDPGGSYEQYF. CDR3 in DNA: TGTGCCAGCAGTACCGACCCGGGGGGGTCCTACGAGCAGTACTTC.

J is TRBJ2-7 and V is TRBV28, with D hard to call. V lost 2 bases and J lost 4, with 6 bases in between. The length of the CDR3 is 12 residues. Germline CDR1 reads MDHEN; CDR2 reads SYDVKM. The CDR3 bases are TGTGCCAGCAGTTTAGTCGGGTACGAGCAGTACTTC. Amino acid sequence: CASSLVGYEQYF.

The J gene is TRBJ2-7, the V gene TRBV20-1; tentative D call: TRBD1 (5 bases). Trimming removed 3 bases from V and 2 bases from J, with 5 bases in between. The germline V gene has CDR1 DFQATT and CDR2 SNEGSKA (reference sequence). The CDR3 sequence is 11 residues long. The CDR3 sequence: CSARDTYEQYF. CDR3 sequence (DNA): TGCAGTGCTAGGGACACCTACGAGCAGTACTTC.

The V gene is TRBV9, the J gene TRBJ2-7; TRBD1 aligns across 10 bases. With 2 bases clipped from V and 3 bases from J, the junction kept 5 bases outside the gene matches. Germline V gives CDR1 SGDLS, CDR2 YYNGEE. The CDR3 has 15 amino acids. CDR3 amino acids: CASSVGTGEYYEQYF. The CDR3 DNA follows: TGTGCCAGCAGCGTCGGGACAGGGGAATACTACGAGCAGTACTTC. The entire variable domain, with the rest obtained from reference TRBV9 and TRBJ2-7, is as follows: DSGVTQTPKHLITATGQRVTLRCSPRSGDLSVYWYQQSLDQGLQFLIQYYNGEERAKGNILERFSAQQFPDLHSELNLSSLELGDSALYFCASSVGTGEYYEQYFGPGTRLTVT.

The table lists this clone with a count of one. The chain recombines TRBV29-1 with TRBJ2-3; no reliable D call. With 7 bases removed from V and 2 bases from J, the gap between germline ends came to 19 bases. The CDR3 loop spans 15 amino acids. In germline, CDR1 is SQVTM, CDR2 ANQGSEA. The chain's CDR3 is CSADGGRGPTDTQYF. CDR3 DNA sequence: TGCAGCGCCGACGGCGGCCGCGGCCCCACAGATACGCAGTATTTT.

This clone appeared a few times. J is TRBJ2-1 and V is TRBV11-3; 8 positions agree with TRBD2. The length of the CDR3 is 17 residues. J was trimmed by 4 bases and V by 0 bases; bases with no gene match: 8. CDR1 is SGHNT, CDR2 YENEEA, per germline. The CDR3 loop reads CASSLDSLADFYNEQFF. The CDR3, as DNA: TGTGCCAGCAGCTTAGACTCACTAGCGGATTTTTACAATGAGCAGTTCTTC.

The chain combines TRBV5-6 with TRBJ2-1, with TRBD2 matching over 11 bases. The germline V gene has CDR1 SGHDT and CDR2 YYEEEE. CDR3 length: 15 amino acids. J lost 7 bases, V lost 0 bases, and 3 bases had no gene match. CDR3 sequence (DNA): TGTGCCAGCAGCTTGGAGACTAGCGGGATTAATGAGCAGTTCTTC. Translated: CASSLETSGINEQFF.

A remark on this clone: One end of the junction does not line up with germline, which may come from a read error. CDR3 in DNA: TGTGCCATCAGTGAGTCGGGCAACAGGGGGGACAAGGTCTTC. Translation: CAISESGNRGDKVF. The chain uses TRBV10-3 and TRBJ2-1; 8 bases align to TRBD1. Looked up from germline, CDR1 is ENHRY and CDR2 is SYGVKD. The CDR3 runs to 14 residues.

This clone has at least ten counts. This chain's CDR3 is CATRTDTWNTEAFF. DNA for the CDR3: TGTGCCACAAGAACGGACACCTGGAACACTGAAGCTTTCTTT. The rearrangement links TRBV6-5 to TRBJ1-1; weak D call: TRBD1 (5 bases). Trimming left V 10 bases short and J 1 base short, with 16 bases between. This CDR3 comprises 14 residues. Germline values: CDR1 MNHEY, CDR2 SVGAGI.

The chain combines TRBV21-1 with TRBJ1-2. TRBV21-1 corresponds to a pseudogene. The CDR3 is made up of 15 amino acids. For the CDR3, the DNA is TGTGCCAGCACGGGAGGATCGATCCCTAACTATGGCTACACCTTC. Translation: CASTGGSIPNYGYTF.

This sequence joins TRBV19 and TRBJ2-7; D perhaps matches TRBD1 (6 bases). Germline CDR1 is LNHDA and CDR2 is SQIVND (reference sequence). Trimming pared 6 bases from V and 2 bases from J, leaving 14 bases between. The CDR3 length is 14 residues. CDR3 region: CASSITGSTYEQYF. The CDR3 nucleotides are TGTGCCAGTAGCATCACAGGGTCCACCTACGAGCAGTACTTC.

This rearrangement joins TRBV6-4 to TRBJ2-2, with TRBD2 matching 8 bases. V shed 3 bases and J 6 bases; nucleotides not matched to a gene: 0. The germline gives CDR1 MRHNA, CDR2 SNTAGT. This CDR3 spans 13 amino acids. In DNA, the CDR3 is TGTGCCAGCAGTGAGCGGGAGGCCGGGGAGCTGTTTTTT. Its protein product is CASSEREAGELFF.

The chain couples TRBV7-9 to TRBJ2-7; tentatively, D is TRBD1 (5 bases). The CDR3 totals 13 residues. The V and J ends lost 5 bases and 2 bases respectively, with 10 bases between them. Germline V gene data show CDR1 as SEHNR and CDR2 as FQNEAQ (reference sequence). The CDR3 DNA follows: TGTGCCAGCAGCCAAGACAGAACCTACGAGCAGTACTTC. Amino acid sequence: CASSQDRTYEQYF.

The chain links TRBV11-2 to TRBJ1-2; 8 nucleotides align to TRBD1. J lost 2 bases, V lost 7 bases, and 6 bases had no gene match. The germline CDR1 and CDR2 sequences are SGHAT and FQNNGV. CDR3 size: 14 residues. The CDR3 sequence is CASIGQGHNYGYTF. CDR3 sequence (DNA): TGTGCCAGCATTGGACAGGGTCACAACTATGGCTACACCTTC.

This clone turned up a few times. This sequence joins TRBV2 and TRBJ2-2, with 7 positions matching TRBD2. The CDR3 sequence is 19 residues long. From germline, CDR1 is SNHLY and CDR2 FYNNEI. The trim removed 7 bases at V and 1 base at J, leaving 18 bases unmatched. CDR3 sequence: CASTKTGGEGPLNTGELFF. CDR3 DNA sequence: TGTGCCAGCACCAAGACTGGAGGGGAGGGGCCTCTGAACACCGGGGAGCTGTTTTTT.

J is TRBJ2-1 and V is TRBV4-1, with 7 nucleotides matching TRBD2. V dropped 3 bases and J dropped 0; count of bases not matched to a gene: 2. The CDR3 consists of 15 residues. The germline CDR1 and CDR2 sequences are MGHRA and YSYEKL. As DNA, the CDR3 is TGCGCCAGCAGCCACCGCGGGAGCTCCTACAATGAGCAGTTCTTC. Translating gives CASSHRGSSYNEQFF.

About this clone itself: This CDR3 is also generated by other DNA sequences in the sample. V usage is TRBV18 and J usage is TRBJ2-7, with a possible D match to TRBD1 (6 bases). This CDR3 has 15 residues. Trimming stripped 0 bases from V and 2 bases from J, with 11 bases between. Looked up from germline, CDR1 is KGHSH and CDR2 is LQKENI. CDR3 amino acids: CASSPPGTRTYEQYF. The CDR3 DNA reads as TGTGCCAGCTCACCACCAGGGACAAGAACCTACGAGCAGTACTTC.

This rearrangement joins TRBV2 to TRBJ2-5; tentative D call: TRBD1 (6 bases). Germline V gene sequence: CDR1 SNHLY, CDR2 FYNNEI. There are 13 residues in the CDR3. The V and J ends lost 7 bases and 5 bases respectively, with 14 bases between them. The CDR3 here is CASNRQAGETQYF. The CDR3 nucleotides read TGTGCCAGCAATAGACAGGCCGGGGAGACCCAGTACTTC.

J is TRBJ2-2 and V is TRBV7-9, with D tentatively TRBD1 (6 bases). Trimming removed 3 bases from V and 1 base from J, with 15 bases in between. The CDR3 covers 17 residues. Looked up from germline, CDR1 is SEHNR and CDR2 is FQNEAQ (reference sequence). Here the CDR3 DNA reads TGTGCCAGCAGCTTTATTAAAACAGGGCTGAACACCGGGGAGCTGTTTTTT. It specifies CASSFIKTGLNTGELFF.

This clone has more than one count but fewer than ten. This chain links TRBV19 with TRBJ1-1, with a tentative D call TRBD1 (5 bases). CDR3 size: 13 residues. V shed 7 bases and J shed 8 bases, with 17 bases lying between them. The germline gives CDR1 LNHDA, CDR2 SQIVND (reference sequence). The CDR3: CASNMAGLMEAFF. The CDR3 region has the DNA TGTGCCAGTAATATGGCAGGGTTGATGGAAGCTTTCTTT.